The sequence of this T cell receptor beta chain was determined in a study of glioma-infiltrating T cells. Whole-study context: Samples included WHO grade II oligodendrogliomas or astrocytomas and initial-diagnosis grade IV glioblastomas. Target coverage was roughly 4.5- to 11-fold for 950,000 to 1,000,000 blood T cells.

Using RNA template, CDR3s of TCR alpha and beta were amplified with iRepertoire arm-PCR. Input was 100-400 ng of tissue mRNA or PBMC total RNA. TCRdb reanalysed the multiplex PCR reads using MiXCR and keeps one entry per CDR3 protein. Seen here are roughly 350,000 distinct CDR3 sequences, more than 35% observed once, and the top ten hold more than 10%. V lost 0 bases and J lost 3; bases outside the gene matches: 7. The CDR3 runs to 16 residues. Germline V gene data show CDR1 as DFQATT and CDR2 as SNEGSKA (reference sequence). A remark on this clonotype: Its cognate antigen is unknown.

Whole-study findings and limits: Gliomas, especially low-grade, showed above-expected tissue-blood divergence; non-neoplastic patients showed below.

The gene calls are TRBV20-1 and TRBJ2-7, with 11 bases that match TRBD2. This receptor was identified in a human donor with low-grade glioma or glioblastoma, undergoing nonglioma brain surgery, or in good health (not recorded which). The specimen sequenced was glioma tissue, nonneoplastic brain tissue, or PBMCs (not recorded which). The CDR3 region is CSARDVPGLADYEQYF. The CDR3 DNA follows: TGCAGTGCTAGAGATGTGCCGGGACTAGCGGACTACGAGCAGTACTTC.